This T cell receptor beta chain derives from a study of blood T cell repertoires in COVID-19 (dated by TCRdb to the early 2020s). Regarding the research as a whole: Collaborator samples came from the United States, Italy and Spain and covered acute and convalescent phases of COVID-19. Where available, HLA class I and class II types were obtained from metadata supplied by the sample provider rather than from assay-based typing. Samples were obtained from the ongoing ImmuneRACE study (first 160 participants) and from 950 to 1,500 subjects provided by 6 global collaborators. Sample metadata almost always included a de-identified subject ID, COVID-19 status, age in years and sex. Subjects who had been exposed to COVID-19, were actively infected with it, or had recovered from it provided the deeply sampled blood TCRbeta repertoires that made up the dataset. The repertoires were released in a freely available public database intended as a resource for research on the immune response to SARS-CoV-2. The material from the prospective study consisted of cDNA or gDNA derived from T cells, B-cell-depleted T cells, or PBMCs.

Of note for this clone: Its antigen is not yet known. Base qualities are not at hand, and no much larger clone is one base apart.

As encoded in the germline V gene, CDR1 is SGHRS while CDR2 is YFSETQ. Relative to germline, V is 0 bases shorter and J is 5 bases shorter, with 14 bases between their ends. From the cysteine through the phenylalanine, the CDR3 covers 15 amino acids. Here the CDR3 DNA is all that survives: 45 bases in frame from base 1. Each collaborating institution followed its own protocols to collect whole blood in K2EDTA tubes. For TCRbeta analysis, collaborators shipped samples as frozen whole blood, isolated PBMCs, or DNA extracted from either of those sample types. Broad study findings and their caveats: The amount of clinical and demographic metadata varied by source and participant and was provided uncurated.

TCRbeta CDR3 regions were amplified from genomic DNA by means of the immunoSEQ Assay, a bias-controlled multiplex PCR. The authors' analysis ran thus. Nucleated cell counts per sample were estimated from amplification of reference gene primers within the assay. Sequence reads were collapsed and filtered to measure the absolute abundance of every unique TCRbeta CDR3 rearrangement. For each sample, productive Simpson clonality was calculated as the square root of Simpson's diversity index over productive rearrangements. The immuneACCESS repertoire file appears here via TCRdb, limited to in-frame rearrangements. These files lack a portion of the clones; in checked studies, under half of the deficit traces to unresolved V genes, and the cause of the others is not known. V and J calls and clone size come straight from that table; D and trimming were deduced from the DNA. This sample holds 55,000 to 90,000 clones; around 90% were observed only once. Under 15% of the sample goes to the ten largest clones.

The chain links TRBV5-1 with TRBJ2-5; the D region possibly corresponds to TRBD1 (6 bases align). The material sequenced was peripheral blood. The TCR originated in a human donor with active COVID-19. The donor label of this sample is uncertain. The bases read TGCGCCAGCAGCTTGGCCTGGGGGCCGGAGGAGACCCAGTACTTC. This yields the protein CASSLAWGPEETQYF.